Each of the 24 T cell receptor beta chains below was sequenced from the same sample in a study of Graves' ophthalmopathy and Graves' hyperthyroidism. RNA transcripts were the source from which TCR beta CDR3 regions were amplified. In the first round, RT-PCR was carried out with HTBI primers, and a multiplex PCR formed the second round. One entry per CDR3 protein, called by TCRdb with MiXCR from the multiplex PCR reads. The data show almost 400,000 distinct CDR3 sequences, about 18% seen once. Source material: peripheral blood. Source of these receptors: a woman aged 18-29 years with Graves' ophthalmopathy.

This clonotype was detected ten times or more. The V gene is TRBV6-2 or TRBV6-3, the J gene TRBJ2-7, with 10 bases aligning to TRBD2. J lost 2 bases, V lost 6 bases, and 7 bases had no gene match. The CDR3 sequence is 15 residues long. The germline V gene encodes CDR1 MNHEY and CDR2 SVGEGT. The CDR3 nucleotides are TGTGCCAGCAGCCTAGCAGCGGGAGGGCCCTACGAGCAGTACTTC. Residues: CASSLAAGGPYEQYF.

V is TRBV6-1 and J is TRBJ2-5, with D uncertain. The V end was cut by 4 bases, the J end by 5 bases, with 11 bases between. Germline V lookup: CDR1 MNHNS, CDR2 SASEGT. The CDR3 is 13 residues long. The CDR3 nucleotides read TGTGCCAGCAGTGTTGGGGTAGGGGAGACCCAGTACTTC. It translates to CASSVGVGETQYF.

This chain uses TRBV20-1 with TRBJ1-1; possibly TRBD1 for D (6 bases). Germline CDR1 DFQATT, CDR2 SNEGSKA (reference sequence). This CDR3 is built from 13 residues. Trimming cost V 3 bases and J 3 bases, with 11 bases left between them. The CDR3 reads CSASGTPYTEAFF. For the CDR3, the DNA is TGCAGTGCTAGCGGGACACCTTACACTGAAGCTTTCTTT.

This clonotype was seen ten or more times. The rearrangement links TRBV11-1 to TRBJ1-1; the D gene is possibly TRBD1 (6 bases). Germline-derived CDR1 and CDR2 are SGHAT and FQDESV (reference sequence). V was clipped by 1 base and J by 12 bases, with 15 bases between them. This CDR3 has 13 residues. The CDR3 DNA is TGTGCCAGCAGCTTAGGGGGCCAGGGGACAACTTTCTTT. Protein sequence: CASSLGGQGTTFF.

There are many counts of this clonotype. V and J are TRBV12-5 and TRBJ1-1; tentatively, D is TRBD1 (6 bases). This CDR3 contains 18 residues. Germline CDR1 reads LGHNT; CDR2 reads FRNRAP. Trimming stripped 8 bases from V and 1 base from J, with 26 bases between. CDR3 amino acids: CASSLIRDTPAKNTEAFF. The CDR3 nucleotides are TGTGCTAGTTCTCTCATCCGGGACACACCAGCTAAGAACACTGAAGCTTTCTTT.

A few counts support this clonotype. The CDR3 bases are TGTGCCAGCAGTCCCCTCCTTAGCGGCTACACCTTC. Its translation: CASSPLLSGYTF. The chain has TRBV12-3 or TRBV12-4 and TRBJ1-2; D is ambiguous. This CDR3 is 12 amino acids long. Trimming stripped 5 bases from V and 8 bases from J, with 12 bases between.

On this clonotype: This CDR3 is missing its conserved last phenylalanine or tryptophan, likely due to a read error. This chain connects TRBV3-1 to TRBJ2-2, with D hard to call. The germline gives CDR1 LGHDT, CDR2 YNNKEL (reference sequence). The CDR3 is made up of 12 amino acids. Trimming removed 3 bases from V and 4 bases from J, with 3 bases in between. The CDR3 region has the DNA TGTGCCAGCAGCCACTTCACCGGGGAGCTGTTTTAT. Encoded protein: CASSHFTGELFY.

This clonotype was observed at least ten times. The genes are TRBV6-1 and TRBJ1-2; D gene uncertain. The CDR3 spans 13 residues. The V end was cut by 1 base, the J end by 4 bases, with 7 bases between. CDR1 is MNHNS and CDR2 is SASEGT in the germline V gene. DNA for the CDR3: TGTGCCAGCAGTGAAGAGAGGCTCTATGGCTACACCTTC. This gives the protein CASSEERLYGYTF.

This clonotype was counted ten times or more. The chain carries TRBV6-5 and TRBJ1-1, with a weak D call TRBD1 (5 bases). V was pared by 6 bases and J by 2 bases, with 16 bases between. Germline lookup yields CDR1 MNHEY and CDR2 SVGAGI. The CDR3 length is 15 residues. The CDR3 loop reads CASSRRDRINTEAFF. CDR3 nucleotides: TGTGCCAGCAGCAGACGAGACAGAATAAACACTGAAGCTTTCTTT.

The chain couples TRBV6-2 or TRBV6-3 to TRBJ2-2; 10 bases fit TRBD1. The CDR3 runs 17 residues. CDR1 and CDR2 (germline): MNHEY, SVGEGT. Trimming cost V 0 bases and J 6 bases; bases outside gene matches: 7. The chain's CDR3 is CASSYSRRTGGSGELFF. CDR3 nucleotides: TGTGCCAGCAGTTACTCGAGAAGGACAGGGGGTTCCGGGGAGCTGTTTTTT.

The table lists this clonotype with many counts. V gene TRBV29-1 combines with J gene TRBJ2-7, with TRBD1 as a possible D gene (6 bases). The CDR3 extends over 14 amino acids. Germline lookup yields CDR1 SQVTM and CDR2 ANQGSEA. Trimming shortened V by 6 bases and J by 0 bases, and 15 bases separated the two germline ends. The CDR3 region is CSVVGAGTSYEQYF. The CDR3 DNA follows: TGCAGCGTCGTGGGGGCAGGGACCTCCTACGAGCAGTACTTC.

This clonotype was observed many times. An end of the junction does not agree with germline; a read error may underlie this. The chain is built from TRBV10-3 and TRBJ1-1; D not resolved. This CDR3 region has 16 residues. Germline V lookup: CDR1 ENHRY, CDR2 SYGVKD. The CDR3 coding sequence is TGTGCCGTCAGAGGAGAGGTGAGTTCGGTGAACACTGAAGCTTTCTTT. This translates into CAVRGEVSSVNTEAFF.

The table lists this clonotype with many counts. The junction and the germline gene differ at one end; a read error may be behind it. The CDR3: CASSIVGGTEAFF. The CDR3 DNA reads as TGTGCCAGCAGTATCGTGGGGGGCACTGAAGCTTTCTTT. V gene TRBV19 combines with J gene TRBJ1-1; D may be TRBD1 (5 bases). CDR1 is LNHDA, CDR2 SQIVND, per germline (reference sequence). CDR3 length: 13 residues. The full variable domain, rest sourced from reference TRBV19 and TRBJ1-1, is DGGITQSPKYLFRKEGQNVTLSCEQNLNHDAMYWYRQDPGQGLRLIYYSQIVNDFQKGDIAEGYSVSREKKESFPLTVTSAQKNPTAFYLCASSIVGGTEAFFGQGTRLTVV.

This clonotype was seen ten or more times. The chain's CDR3 is CASRTGGNSGANVLTF. The CDR3 nucleotides read TGTGCCTCACGGACAGGGGGAAACTCTGGGGCCAACGTCCTGACTTTC. The V call is TRBV10-3, the J call TRBJ2-6; 10 nucleotides align to TRBD1. The V segment lost 11 bases and the J segment 0 bases; nucleotides outside the gene matches: 7. CDR3 length: 16 amino acids. CDR1 is ENHRY, CDR2 SYGVKD, per germline.

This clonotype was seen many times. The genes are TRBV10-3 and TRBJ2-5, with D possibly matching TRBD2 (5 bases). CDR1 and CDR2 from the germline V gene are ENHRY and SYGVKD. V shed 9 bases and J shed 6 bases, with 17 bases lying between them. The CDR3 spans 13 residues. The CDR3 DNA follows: TGTGCCATACAAACTGACCCGGGGAAGACCCAGTACTTC. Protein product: CAIQTDPGKTQYF.

CDR3 region: CASSLLAGGRVAKNIQYF. The CDR3 region has the DNA TGTGCCAGCAGTTTACTAGCGGGAGGAAGGGTAGCCAAAAACATTCAGTACTTC. J is TRBJ2-4 and V is TRBV12-3 or TRBV12-4; TRBD2 aligns across 11 bases. The J segment lost 0 bases and the V segment lost 2 bases, leaving 6 bases of the junction unmatched. This CDR3 has 18 amino acids.

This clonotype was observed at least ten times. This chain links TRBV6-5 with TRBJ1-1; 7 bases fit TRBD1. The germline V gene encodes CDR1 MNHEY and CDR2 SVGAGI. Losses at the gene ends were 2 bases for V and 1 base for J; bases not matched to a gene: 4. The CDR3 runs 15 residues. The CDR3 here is CASSYRGRGNTEAFF. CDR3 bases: TGTGCCAGCAGTTACAGGGGGCGAGGGAACACTGAAGCTTTCTTT.

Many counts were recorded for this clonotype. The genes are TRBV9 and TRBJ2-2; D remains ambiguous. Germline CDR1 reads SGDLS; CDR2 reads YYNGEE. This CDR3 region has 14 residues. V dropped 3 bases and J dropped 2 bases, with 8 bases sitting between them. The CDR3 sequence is CASSGWVNTGELFF. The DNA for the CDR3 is TGTGCCAGCAGCGGCTGGGTTAACACCGGGGAGCTGTTTTTT.

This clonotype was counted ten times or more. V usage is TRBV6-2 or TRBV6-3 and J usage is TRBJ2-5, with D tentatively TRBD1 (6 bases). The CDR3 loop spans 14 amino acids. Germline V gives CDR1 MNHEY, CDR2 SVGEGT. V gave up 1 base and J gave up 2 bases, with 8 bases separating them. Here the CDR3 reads CASSYYRVQETQYF. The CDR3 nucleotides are TGTGCCAGCAGTTACTACAGGGTTCAAGAGACCCAGTACTTC.

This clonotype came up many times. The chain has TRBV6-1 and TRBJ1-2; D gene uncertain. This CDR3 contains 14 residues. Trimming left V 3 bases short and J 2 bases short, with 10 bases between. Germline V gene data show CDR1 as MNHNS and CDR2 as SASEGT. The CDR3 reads CASSDIQGNYGYTF. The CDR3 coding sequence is TGTGCCAGCAGTGATATACAAGGGAACTATGGCTACACCTTC.

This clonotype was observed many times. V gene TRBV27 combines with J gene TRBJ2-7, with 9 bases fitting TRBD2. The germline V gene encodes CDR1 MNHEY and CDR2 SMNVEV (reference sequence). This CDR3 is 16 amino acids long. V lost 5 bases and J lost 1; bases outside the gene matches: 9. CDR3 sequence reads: CASSAIGTSRSYEQYF. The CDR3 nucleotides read TGTGCCAGCAGTGCGATTGGGACTAGCAGGTCCTACGAGCAGTACTTC.

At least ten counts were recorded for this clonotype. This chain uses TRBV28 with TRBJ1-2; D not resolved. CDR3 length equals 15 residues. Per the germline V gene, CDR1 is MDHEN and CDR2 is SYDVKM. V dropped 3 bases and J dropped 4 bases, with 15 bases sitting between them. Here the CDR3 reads CASSLTPVRVYGYTF. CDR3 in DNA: TGTGCCAGCAGTTTGACCCCTGTAAGAGTCTATGGCTACACCTTC.

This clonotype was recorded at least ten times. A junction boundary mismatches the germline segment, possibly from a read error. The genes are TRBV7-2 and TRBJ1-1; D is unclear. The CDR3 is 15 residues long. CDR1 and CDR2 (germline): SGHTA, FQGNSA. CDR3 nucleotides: TGTGCCAGCAGCTTAGTGCTGAAAATGAACACTGAAGCTTCCTTT. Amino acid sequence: CASSLVLKMNTEASF.

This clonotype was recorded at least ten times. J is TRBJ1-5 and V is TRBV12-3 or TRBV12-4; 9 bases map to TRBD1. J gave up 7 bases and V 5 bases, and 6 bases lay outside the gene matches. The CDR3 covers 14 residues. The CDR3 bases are TGTGCCAGCAGTCAACAGGGGGCAGGGCAGCCCCAGCATTTT. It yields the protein CASSQQGAGQPQHF.